These 21 T cell receptor beta chains were all obtained from the same sample, sequenced in a study of shared clonotypes between healthy human individuals. The method was immunoSEQ multiplex PCR; TCRdb's version includes in-frame clones alone and lacks a portion of them. The sample has about 1,500,000 clones; roughly 96% are singletons. Source material: naive CD4+ T cells sorted from blood. Subset in this sample: CD45RA+ positively selected. The source is a man between 25 and 39 years old in good health.

This chain connects TRBV2 to TRBJ1-4, with D uncertain. V shed 5 bases and J shed 9 bases, with 19 bases lying between them. Germline CDR1 reads SNHLY; CDR2 reads FYNNEI. The CDR3 extends over 15 amino acids. The CDR3 sequence: CASSLDTSSSKKLFF. Written as DNA, the CDR3 is TGTGCCAGCAGTTTAGACACCTCTTCATCCAAAAAACTGTTTTTT.

CDR3 DNA: TGTGCCAGCAGCTTAGGTGGCAGCGTCCAAGAGACCCAGTACTTC. Translating gives CASSLGGSVQETQYF. The chain is built from TRBV7-9 and TRBJ2-5; D call uncertain. The CDR3 sequence is 15 residues long. Trimming cost V 1 base and J 1 base, with 10 bases left between them. Per the germline V gene, CDR1 is SEHNR and CDR2 is FQNEAQ (reference sequence).

The chain carries TRBV6-1 and TRBJ2-7; 9 nucleotides align to TRBD2. The CDR3 sequence is 14 residues long. The V gene's germline CDR1 is MNHNS and CDR2 SASEGT. J lost 5 bases, V lost 4 bases, and 6 bases had no gene match. DNA for the CDR3: TGTGCCAGCAGTGCCCTAGCGGGACCCGACGAGCAGTACTTC. Translated: CASSALAGPDEQYF.

The gene calls are TRBV29-1 and TRBJ2-1, with D possibly being TRBD1 (8 bases). Germline lookup yields CDR1 SQVTM and CDR2 ANQGSEA. This CDR3 region has 14 residues. V lost 3 bases, J lost 6 bases, and 15 bases lay in between. In DNA, the CDR3 is TGCAGCGTTGAGAGGACAGGGACTATCAATGAGCAGTTCTTC. Protein: CSVERTGTINEQFF.

This clone is a singleton in its sample. J is TRBJ2-1 and V is TRBV4-3; D is possibly TRBD2 (6 bases). The CDR3 sequence is 17 residues long. CDR1 is LGHNA and CDR2 is YSLEER in the germline V gene. The V end lost 0 bases, the J end lost 4 bases, and 16 bases lay between the germline ends. CDR3 DNA sequence: TGCGCCAGCAGCCAAGAGCTAGCAGGGAGGTTTTACAATGAGCAGTTCTTC. This codes for CASSQELAGRFYNEQFF.

The chain is built from TRBV5-4 and TRBJ2-7; 9 positions agree with TRBD2. The CDR3 consists of 19 residues. The J segment lost 2 bases and the V segment lost 1 base, leaving 16 bases of the junction unmatched. CDR1 is SGHNT and CDR2 is YYREEE in the germline V gene (reference sequence). The CDR3 is CASSLRHPGLATSTYEQYF. The CDR3 coding sequence is TGTGCCAGCAGCTTGAGACATCCAGGACTAGCGACTTCAACCTACGAGCAGTACTTC.

The chain carries TRBV19 and TRBJ1-2; 11 nucleotides agree with TRBD1. The CDR3 has 13 amino acids. V shed 5 bases and J 10 bases; nucleotides not matched to a gene: 6. The germline gives CDR1 LNHDA, CDR2 SQIVND (reference sequence). CDR3 DNA: TGTGCCAGTAGTGGACAGGGGGCGCGAAACTACACCTTC. It translates to CASSGQGARNYTF.

This chain uses TRBV7-2 with TRBJ2-3; 11 nucleotides match TRBD2. CDR1 SGHTA and CDR2 FQGNSA come from the germline V gene. With 4 bases clipped from V and 2 bases from J, the junction kept 8 bases outside the gene matches. This CDR3 is built from 17 residues. CDR3 DNA: TGTGCCAGCAGCTCTCCAGGGACTAGCGGTGACACAGATACGCAGTATTTT. This codes for CASSSPGTSGDTDTQYF.

The V and J genes are TRBV7-6 and TRBJ2-1; TRBD2 aligns across 13 bases. Trimming at V came to 1 base and at J to 4 bases, leaving 4 bases not matched to a gene. CDR3 length: 17 amino acids. The germline CDR1 and CDR2 sequences are SGHVS and FNYEAQ. The CDR3 DNA reads TGTGCCAGCAGCTTAGTTGGACTAGCGGGGGATTACAATGAGCAGTTCTTC. The encoded protein is CASSLVGLAGDYNEQFF.

About this clone: The same CDR3 can be traced to other DNA sequences in this sample. The chain recombines TRBV7-9 with TRBJ1-1; D call uncertain. The CDR3 sequence is 11 residues long. The germline V and J ends were trimmed by 5 bases and 3 bases, with 4 bases remaining between them. The germline V gene has CDR1 SEHNR and CDR2 FQNEAQ (reference sequence). The DNA of the CDR3 is TGTGCCAGCAGCCCTTACACTGAAGCTTTCTTT. Translated: CASSPYTEAFF.

V usage is TRBV15 and J usage is TRBJ1-1; D gene unclear. The CDR3 runs 12 residues. The V end lost 0 bases, the J end lost 13 bases, and 12 bases lay between the germline ends. CDR1 and CDR2 (germline): LNHNV, YYDKDF (reference sequence). The CDR3 nucleotides are TGTGCCACCAGCAGAGATAGACTAAAGGTTTTCTTT. Translating gives CATSRDRLKVFF.

This clone was picked up one time. This chain connects TRBV11-3 to TRBJ2-7, with 8 bases fitting TRBD1. Trimming cost V 5 bases and J 7 bases; bases outside gene matches: 7. The V gene's germline CDR1 is SGHNT and CDR2 YENEEA. The length of the CDR3 is 13 residues. The DNA of the CDR3 is TGTGCCAGCAGCCTCGGACAGGGCAGGGAGCAGTACTTC. It yields the protein CASSLGQGREQYF.

Of note for this clone: One end of the junction is discordant with germline, which a read error may explain. The chain has TRBV10-1 and TRBJ2-5; D remains unclear. Germline CDR1 WNHNN, CDR2 SYGVQD (reference sequence). The CDR3 spans 14 residues. This CDR3 reads CASNLGCHQETQHF. In DNA, the CDR3 is TGCGCCAGCAACCTAGGGTGCCATCAAGAGACCCAGCACTTC.

This clone appeared once. The CDR3 is CASSLSEITSSYNEQFF. DNA of the CDR3: TGTGCCAGCAGCTTGAGTGAGATTACAAGCTCCTACAATGAGCAGTTCTTC. The chain carries TRBV7-9 and TRBJ2-1; D unclear. CDR1 is SEHNR, CDR2 FQNEAQ, per germline (reference sequence). There are 17 residues in the CDR3. Trimming shortened V by 3 bases and J by 0 bases, and 15 bases separated the two germline ends.

The chain has TRBV21-1 and TRBJ2-5; the table's D call of TRBD2 was not tested on the DNA. TRBV21-1 is flagged as a pseudogene. CDR3 length equals 13 residues. This CDR3 is CASSLGKAGTQYF. CDR3 sequence (DNA): TGTGCCAGCAGCCTAGGAAAGGCCGGGACCCAGTACTTC.

The chain recombines TRBV7-2 with TRBJ2-7; D possibly corresponds to TRBD1 (6 bases). The V gene's germline CDR1 is SGHTA and CDR2 FQGNSA. The CDR3 runs 14 residues. Trimming removed 5 bases from V and 1 base from J, with 12 bases in between. For the CDR3, the DNA is TGTGCCAGCAGCCCTCAACAGGGATCCTACGAGCAGTACTTC. Its translation is CASSPQQGSYEQYF.

This rearrangement joins TRBV7-2 to TRBJ2-3, with 8 positions matching TRBD2. Germline lookup yields CDR1 SGHTA and CDR2 FQGNSA. J gave up 3 bases and V 4 bases, and 12 bases lay outside the gene matches. This CDR3 contains 17 residues. The CDR3 bases are TGTGCCAGCAGCTCCCTCCTCAGCGGGAGTTGGACAGATACGCAGTATTTT. It translates to CASSSLLSGSWTDTQYF. Full variable domain (rest looked up from reference TRBV7-2 and TRBJ2-3): GAGVSQSPSNKVTEKGKDVELRCDPISGHTALYWYRQSLGQGLEFLIYFQGNSAPDKSGLPSDRFSAERTGGSVSTLTIQRTQQEDSAVYLCASSSLLSGSWTDTQYFGPGTRLTVL.

The chain combines TRBV6-1 with TRBJ2-7; D is unclear. Trimming took 2 bases from V and 3 from J, leaving 17 bases between them. Per germline, CDR1 MNHNS and CDR2 SASEGT. This CDR3 is built from 16 residues. CDR3 DNA: TGTGCCAGCAGTGAAATTCGGGTTACGATGGGCTACGAGCAGTACTTC. This encodes CASSEIRVTMGYEQYF.

The chain joins TRBV2 to TRBJ2-2, with 10 positions matching TRBD1. The germline gives CDR1 SNHLY, CDR2 FYNNEI. The CDR3 consists of 16 residues. With 7 bases clipped from V and 4 bases from J, the junction kept 9 bases outside the gene matches. The CDR3 DNA follows: TGTGCCAGCAACAAAGGGACAGGGGTTGGCACCGGGGAGCTGTTTTTT. The encoded protein is CASNKGTGVGTGELFF.

Concerning this clone: The same CDR3 arises from other DNA sequences in this sample as well. The CDR3 DNA reads TGTGCCACCAGCAGAGAACCCGGCCCCTACGAGCAGTACTTC. Amino acids: CATSREPGPYEQYF. The chain is built from TRBV15 and TRBJ2-7; D not certain. The germline gives CDR1 LNHNV, CDR2 YYDKDF (reference sequence). With 0 bases removed from V and 2 bases from J, the gap between germline ends came to 8 bases. The CDR3 length is 14 residues.

V and J are TRBV6-5 and TRBJ2-3, with D perhaps matching TRBD2 (6 bases). There are 14 residues in the CDR3. V lost 10 bases and J 3 bases, leaving 17 bases between the germline ends. Germline CDR1 and CDR2: MNHEY and SVGAGI. In DNA, the CDR3 is TGTGCCACCTTCGGAGGGCCCTCAACAGATACGCAGTATTTT. Translated: CATFGGPSTDTQYF.